The 4 T cell receptor beta chains below come from one sample, sequenced in a study of blood T cell repertoires in COVID-19 (dated by TCRdb to 2018 to 2021). The library was made by the immunoSEQ multiplex PCR assay. TCRdb took this table from immuneACCESS and kept in-frame rearrangements with V and J called. Such tables lack part of the clones; where checked against another copy, unresolved V genes explain under half of the gap, and the rest is unexplained. The sample table contains about 160,000 clones; only one count was recorded for less than 85% of them. Over 3% of the sample goes to the ten largest clones. Sequenced: peripheral blood. These receptors originate from a human donor with acute or convalescent COVID-19. The donor label of this sample is uncertain.

The chain carries TRBV6-6 and TRBJ2-3, with a tentative D call TRBD1 (8 bases). Germline assignment: CDR1 MNHNY and CDR2 SVGAGI (reference sequence). V lost 7 bases, J lost 2 bases, and 16 bases lay in between. There are 15 residues in the CDR3. The CDR3 DNA is TGTGCCAGCATCGATACAGGGGGGGCCACAGATACGCAGTATTTT. Translated, it gives CASIDTGGATDTQYF.

This sequence joins TRBV7-2 and TRBJ1-5; TRBD1 agrees at 8 bases. After removal of 3 bases from V and 6 bases from J, the junction contained 4 bases not matched to a gene. The CDR3 is 14 amino acids. Germline CDR1 and CDR2: SGHTA and FQGNSA. This CDR3 reads CASSLTGEGQPQHF. CDR3 nucleotides: TGTGCCAGCAGCTTGACAGGGGAAGGTCAGCCCCAGCATTTT. Complete variable domain (other parts from reference TRBV7-2 and TRBJ1-5): GAGVSQSPSNKVTEKGKDVELRCDPISGHTALYWYRQSLGQGLEFLIYFQGNSAPDKSGLPSDRFSAERTGGSVSTLTIQRTQQEDSAVYLCASSLTGEGQPQHFGDGTRLSIL.

The chain employs TRBV7-2 and TRBJ2-3; no clear D. Germline V gene data show CDR1 as SGHTA and CDR2 as FQGNSA. This CDR3 contains 11 residues. V lost 5 bases to trimming and J lost 5 bases, with 5 bases between them. The CDR3 DNA sequence: TGTGCCAGCAGCCCCCAAGATACGCAGTATTTT. It encodes CASSPQDTQYF.

The rearrangement links TRBV6-1 to TRBJ1-3, with 7 bases aligning to TRBD1. The CDR3 loop spans 15 amino acids. Germline V gene lookup returns CDR1 MNHNS and CDR2 SASEGT. Unmatched junction bases numbered 5, after V lost 1 base and J lost 5 bases. The CDR3 DNA sequence: TGTGCCAGCAGTGAAGAAGAGGGGGCCCGAAACACCATATATTTT. Translation gives CASSEEEGARNTIYF.